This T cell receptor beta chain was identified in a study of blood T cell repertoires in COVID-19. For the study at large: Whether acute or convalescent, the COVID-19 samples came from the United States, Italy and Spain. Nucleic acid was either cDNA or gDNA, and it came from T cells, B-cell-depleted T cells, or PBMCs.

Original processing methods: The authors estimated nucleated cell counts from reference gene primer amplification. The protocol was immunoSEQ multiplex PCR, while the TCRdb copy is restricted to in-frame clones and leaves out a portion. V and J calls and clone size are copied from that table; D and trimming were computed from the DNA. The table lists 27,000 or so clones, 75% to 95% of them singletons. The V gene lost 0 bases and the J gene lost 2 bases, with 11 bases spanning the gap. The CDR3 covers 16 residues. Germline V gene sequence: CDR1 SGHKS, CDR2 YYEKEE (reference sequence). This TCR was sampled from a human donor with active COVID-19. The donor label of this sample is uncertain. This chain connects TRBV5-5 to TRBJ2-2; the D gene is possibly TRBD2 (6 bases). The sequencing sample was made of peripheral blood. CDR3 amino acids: CASSLVGTLNTGELFF. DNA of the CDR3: TGTGCCAGCAGCTTGGTAGGGACTCTAAACACCGGGGAGCTGTTTTTT.